The clone carrying this T cell receptor (beta chain) was seen more than once but under ten times. As yet, its antigen is unknown. With the ViraFEST assay, the study expanded antigen-specific CD4+ T cells using viral peptide pools, then sequenced them. Culture proceeded for approximately 10 days, and CD4+ T cells were then isolated. Vaccine recipients had no previous SARS-CoV-2 infection; their nucleocapsid antibodies were negative. Germline lookup yields CDR1 LNHDA and CDR2 SQIVND (reference sequence). The CDR3 loop spans 14 amino acids. The V and J ends lost 5 bases and 1 base respectively, with 9 bases between them. These data originate in a study of vaccination effects on CD4 cells after COVID-19. Sequencing was performed with immunoSEQ multiplex PCR; in TCRdb, only in-frame clones are kept and a portion is missing. The sample has about 73,000 clones; around 78% are singletons.

The sample consisted of CD4+ T cells from PBMCs cultured with SARS-CoV-2 spike peptides, taken before COVID-19 vaccination. This clonotype was sampled from a human donor who received a COVID-19 vaccine. J is TRBJ1-5 and V is TRBV19, with unresolved D. The CDR3 DNA follows: TGTGCCAGTAGTTGGTCGGGGAGCAATCAGCCCCAGCATTTT. Its translation is CASSWSGSNQPQHF. The whole variable domain, filled in from reference TRBV19 and TRBJ1-5, reads DGGITQSPKYLFRKEGQNVTLSCEQNLNHDAMYWYRQDPGQGLRLIYYSQIVNDFQKGDIAEGYSVSREKKESFPLTVTSAQKNPTAFYLCASSWSGSNQPQHFGDGTRLSIL.